These T cell receptor beta chains were read from a single sample in a study of cytomegalovirus exposure and HLA in healthy donors. Repertoires were generated with immunoSEQ multiplex PCR, while TCRdb's copy carries only in-frame clones and drops some. The sample carries 95,000 to 150,000 clones, around 70% recorded once. The sequenced sample consisted of PBMCs. The receptors shown here come from a middle-aged man in good health and CMV-seropositive. Both conserved end residues are part of each CDR3. The D gene is left open where the match is weak. Expanded clones are given a class, and other clones once, few, many or no size at all.

D gene | CDR3 length | clone size | J gene | V gene | CDR3 DNA | CDR3 protein
TRBD1 | 14 | . | TRBJ2-5 | TRBV5-4 | TGTGCCAGCAGCTTGGTGGGACAGCAAGAGACCCAGTACTTC | CASSLVGQQETQYF
TRBD1 | 14 | . | TRBJ1-3 | TRBV13 | TGTGCCAGCAGCTCGGGACAGACTGGAAACACCATATATTTT | CASSSGQTGNTIYF
TRBD1 | 14 | . | TRBJ1-2 | TRBV7-8 | TGTGCCAGCAGCCTTGACAGGGCAAACTATGGCTACACCTTC | CASSLDRANYGYTF
TRBD2 | 14 | . | TRBJ2-1 | TRBV29-1 | TGCAGCGGAACCGGGACTAGCGGTTACAATGAGCAGTTCTTC | CSGTGTSGYNEQFF
. | 16 | . | TRBJ1-1 | TRBV5-5 | TGTGCCAGCAGCTCCTACAGGGAACGTCCGAACACTGAAGCTTTCTTT | CASSSYRERPNTEAFF
TRBD1 | 12 | few | TRBJ2-5 | TRBV2 | TGTGCCAGCAGTAGGACAGGAGAGACCCAGTACTTC | CASSRTGETQYF
. | 14 | . | TRBJ2-3 | TRBV7-2 | TGTGCCAGCAGCTTAACAGGGTCAACAGATACGCAGTATTTT | CASSLTGSTDTQYF
. | 14 | . | TRBJ2-3 | TRBV19 | TGTGCCAGTAGTCCCCCGGGGGGCACAGATACGCAGTATTTT | CASSPPGGTDTQYF
. | 15 | . | TRBJ1-2 | TRBV4-2 | TGTGCCAGCAGTGGACAGTCAGTTGGAAACTATGGCTACACCTTC | CASSGQSVGNYGYTF
TRBD1 | 13 | . | TRBJ1-4 | TRBV30 | TGTGCCTGGAGAGGGACAGGCAATGAAAAACTGTTTTTT | CAWRGTGNEKLFF
. | 13 | . | TRBJ2-7 | TRBV4-1 | TGCGCCAGCAGCCCCCCCAGCGTGCACGAGCAGTACTTC | CASSPPSVHEQYF
TRBD1 | 15 | . | TRBJ2-2 | TRBV19 | TGTGCCTCTCAGGGGGGACAGGGGATCACCGGGGAGCTGTTTTTT | CASQGGQGITGELFF
TRBD2 | 14 | . | TRBJ2-7 | TRBV6-5 | TGTGCCAGCAGTCGCCGGACTAGCGGGGGCGAGCAGTACTTC | CASSRRTSGGEQYF
. | 14 | . | TRBJ1-3 | TRBV19 | TGTGCCAGTGACCGGTGGGGCCCTGGAAACACCATATATTTT | CASDRWGPGNTIYF
TRBD1 | 13 | few | TRBJ1-2 | TRBV19 | TGTGCCAGTAGTATCGGACAGGGCTATGGCTACACCTTC | CASSIGQGYGYTF
TRBD2 | 17 | . | TRBJ2-1 | TRBV5-1 | TGCGCCAGCAGCTCAAGCTTAGGGAGCGGGAGGGCCAATGAGCAGTTCTTC | CASSSSLGSGRANEQFF
. | 15 | . | TRBJ2-2 | TRBV28 | TGTGCCAGCAGTTCCGGGTTTGCGAACACCGGGGAGCTGTTTTTT | CASSSGFANTGELFF
TRBD2 | 15 | . | TRBJ2-1 | TRBV5-4 | TGTGCCAGCAGCTTGGGGACTAGCGCTAACAATGAGCAGTTCTTC | CASSLGTSANNEQFF
TRBD1 | 14 | . | TRBJ1-2 | TRBV6-1 | TGTGCCAGCAGTGAAGGACAGGGGGCATATGGCTACACCTTC | CASSEGQGAYGYTF
. | 13 | few | TRBJ1-1 | TRBV6-5 | TGTGCCAGCAGAGAACAGGGTTTGACTGAAGCTTTCTTT | CASREQGLTEAFF
TRBD1 | 13 | . | TRBJ1-2 | TRBV29-1 | TGCAGCGCTCCGGGACAGGGGGTCTATGGCTACACCTTC | CSAPGQGVYGYTF
TRBD1 | 13 | . | TRBJ1-2 | TRBV6-1 | TGTGCCAGCAGTGACCGGACAGGGTCCCGCTACACCTTC | CASSDRTGSRYTF
. | 14 | . | TRBJ2-7 | TRBV6-1 | TGTGCCAGCAGTAGCGGTGGAGACTCATACGAGCAGTACTTC | CASSSGGDSYEQYF
. | 13 | . | TRBJ1-2 | TRBV30 | TGTGCCTGTTCACAGGGAACTAACTATGGCTACACCTTC | CACSQGTNYGYTF
. | 18 | . | TRBJ2-5 | TRBV7-5 | TGTGCCAGAAGCTTGAGGACTAGCGGGAGGGGGATTTCGGAGACCCAGTACTTC | CARSLRTSGRGISETQYF
. | 13 | . | TRBJ1-3 | TRBV5-1 | TGCACCAGCAGCTTGGCCAGGGGAAACACCATATATTTT | CTSSLARGNTIYF
. | 14 | . | TRBJ1-1 | TRBV5-1 | TGCGCCAGCAGCTCACAGGGAATGAACACTGAAGCTTTCTTT | CASSSQGMNTEAFF
TRBD1 | 14 | . | TRBJ2-7 | TRBV7-8 | TGTGCCAGCAGCTCGACAGGGGAATACCACGAGCAGTACTTC | CASSSTGEYHEQYF
. | 12 | . | TRBJ1-5 | TRBV7-9 | TGTGCCAGCAGCCCAGGCCAACAGCCCCAGCATTTT | CASSPGQQPQHF
TRBD2 | 17 | . | TRBJ2-1 | TRBV7-8 | TGTGCCAGCAGCATGGGACTAGCGGGGTCGGACTACAATGAGCAGTTCTTC | CASSMGLAGSDYNEQFF
. | 16 | . | TRBJ1-6 | TRBV7-8 | TGTGCCAGCCATATAGGCGGGAGCTCCTATAATTCACCCCTCCACTTT | CASHIGGSSYNSPLHF
TRBD2 | 15 | . | TRBJ2-1 | TRBV5-1 | TGCGCCAGCAGCTATGATGGGAGGGCAGAAGGTGAGCAGTTCTTC | CASSYDGRAEGEQFF
. | 15 | . | TRBJ1-4 | TRBV5-1 | TGCGCCAGCAGCTCAATTGGACTGAGGGAAGAAAAACTGTTTTTT | CASSSIGLREEKLFF
. | 11 | . | TRBJ1-6 | TRBV11-2 | TGTGCCAGCAGCCTTAATTCACCCCTCCACTTT | CASSLNSPLHF
TRBD1 | 17 | . | TRBJ1-1 | TRBV10-3 | TGTGCCATCAGTTCAATGGCCCGGACAGGGATGAACACTGAAGCTTTCTTT | CAISSMARTGMNTEAFF
. | 15 | . | TRBJ1-1 | TRBV7-8 | TGTGCCAGCAGCTTCCACACACGTATGAACACTGAAGCTTTCTTT | CASSFHTRMNTEAFF
. | 15 | few | TRBJ2-1 | TRBV7-2 | TGTGCCAGCAGATCGGCGGACTTTTCCTACAATGAGCAGTTCTTC | CASRSADFSYNEQFF
. | 16 | . | TRBJ2-4 | TRBV19 | TGTGCCAGTACCCTTGGGGGGAATGAGGCCAAAAACATTCAGTACTTC | CASTLGGNEAKNIQYF
TRBD1 | 15 | . | TRBJ1-3 | TRBV7-8 | TGTGCCAGCAGCCCCCGGACAGGGTTCGGTAACACCATATATTTT | CASSPRTGFGNTIYF
. | 14 | . | TRBJ2-1 | TRBV10-3 | TGTGCCATCAGTGTCACAGACCTGTACGATGAGCAGTTCTTC | CAISVTDLYDEQFF
. | 15 | . | TRBJ1-2 | TRBV27 | TGTGCCAGCAGCTTCAACACGGGGAGAGGTGGCGGCTACACCTTC | CASSFNTGRGGGYTF
. | 16 | . | TRBJ2-7 | TRBV5-1 | TGCGCCAGCAGCCCCTCGGGCGGGGTCCGCTCCTACGAGCAGTACTTC | CASSPSGGVRSYEQYF
. | 14 | . | TRBJ1-5 | TRBV2 | TGTGCCAGCAACCAGGGCATTAGCAATCAGCCCCAGCATTTT | CASNQGISNQPQHF
. | 12 | . | TRBJ2-1 | TRBV4-3 | TGCGCCAGCAGCCACCTCGACAATGAGCAGTTCTTC | CASSHLDNEQFF
. | 12 | few | TRBJ1-5 | TRBV27 | TGTGCCAGCAGTTTTCGGGGTCAGCCCCAGCATTTT | CASSFRGQPQHF
. | 16 | . | TRBJ1-2 | TRBV15 | TGTGCCACCAGCAGAGATAGGGCAGGGACTGACTATGGCTACACCTTC | CATSRDRAGTDYGYTF
TRBD1 | 14 | . | TRBJ1-6 | TRBV5-8 | TGTGCCAGCAGCTTGGGGACAGGGGATTCACCCCTCCACTTT | CASSLGTGDSPLHF
TRBD1 | 17 | few | TRBJ2-3 | TRBV2 | TGTGCCAGCAGTCCACCGGACAGGAGGATTAGCACAGATACGCAGTATTTT | CASSPPDRRISTDTQYF
. | 18 | . | TRBJ2-7 | TRBV27 | TGTGCCAGCAGTTCCCATGACCGAGGCGGGCGCCACTCCTACGAGCAGTACTTC | CASSSHDRGGRHSYEQYF
. | 14 | . | TRBJ1-3 | TRBV5-6 | TGTGCCAGCAGCTTTAGAGGCCCTGGAAACACCATATATTTT | CASSFRGPGNTIYF
TRBD1 | 14 | . | TRBJ1-5 | TRBV5-1 | TGCGCCAGCAGCTTGGGGGGGACAGATCAGCCCCAGCATTTT | CASSLGGTDQPQHF
TRBD1 | 13 | . | TRBJ2-5 | TRBV5-1 | TGCGCCAGCAGCTGGGACAGCCAAGAGACCCAGTACTTC | CASSWDSQETQYF
. | 16 | . | TRBJ1-3 | TRBV9 | TGTGCCAGCAGCGTTTTCGACAGGAGCTCTGGAAACACCATATATTTT | CASSVFDRSSGNTIYF
. | 14 | . | TRBJ1-5 | TRBV7-2 | TGTGCCAGCAGCAATGGAGGGATCGGTCAGCCCCAGCATTTT | CASSNGGIGQPQHF
. | 13 | . | TRBJ1-2 | TRBV15 | TGTGCCACCAGCAGAGATCGGGAAGGTGGCTACACCTTC | CATSRDREGGYTF
TRBD1 | 12 | . | TRBJ1-1 | TRBV30 | TGTGCCTGGAGTCTACAGGGGGAAAAAGCTTTCTTT | CAWSLQGEKAFF
. | 17 | . | TRBJ2-1 | TRBV9 | TGTGCCAGCAGCGTAGGGGGACTCCTAACCACCTACAATGAGCAGTTCTTC | CASSVGGLLTTYNEQFF